Each of the 4 T cell receptor beta chains below was sequenced from the same sample in a study of OX40 agonist ivuxolimab in advanced cancers. Library method: the immunoSEQ multiplex PCR assay. The immuneACCESS repertoire file appears here via TCRdb, limited to in-frame rearrangements. These files lack a portion of the clones; in checked studies, under half of the deficit traces to unresolved V genes, and the cause of the others is not known. Within this sample are 77,000 or so clones, with about 84% of them counted one time only. The ten largest clonotypes hold around 5% of the sample. Here the sequenced sample was CD4+ or CD8+ T cells sorted from blood, taken in a trial of the OX40 agonist ivuxolimab. Receptors originate from an adult with an advanced solid tumor such as melanoma, head and neck, liver or kidney cancer.

The chain is built from TRBV9 and TRBJ2-2; possibly TRBD1 for D (5 bases). The CDR3 totals 14 residues. The germline gives CDR1 SGDLS, CDR2 YYNGEE. V dropped 7 bases and J dropped 1 base, with 11 bases sitting between them. DNA of the CDR3: TGTGCCAGCGAACAGGATCTGAACACCGGGGAGCTGTTTTTT. It specifies CASEQDLNTGELFF. The complete variable domain, with remaining parts taken from reference TRBV9 and TRBJ2-2, reads DSGVTQTPKHLITATGQRVTLRCSPRSGDLSVYWYQQSLDQGLQFLIQYYNGEERAKGNILERFSAQQFPDLHSELNLSSLELGDSALYFCASEQDLNTGELFFGEGSRLTVL.

V usage is TRBV6-6 and J usage is TRBJ2-7; 8 nucleotides align to TRBD1. Trimming took 5 bases from V and 3 from J; bases not matched to a gene: 3. CDR3 size: 13 residues. Germline CDR1 and CDR2: MNHNY and SVGAGI (reference sequence). The CDR3 DNA is TGTGCCAGCAGTCACAGGGGGGACTACGAGCAGTACTTC. Its protein product is CASSHRGDYEQYF.

This clone was seen only once. The chain is built from TRBV18 and TRBJ1-5; no firm D call. Germline V gives CDR1 KGHSH, CDR2 LQKENI. V was trimmed by 1 base and J by 2 bases, leaving 9 bases between them. The CDR3 is made up of 15 amino acids. The DNA for the CDR3 is TGTGCCAGCTCACCACAGGGATCAGGCAATCAGCCCCAGCATTTT. It encodes CASSPQGSGNQPQHF.

The chain joins TRBV9 to TRBJ2-3, with a tentative D call TRBD1 (6 bases). V dropped 8 bases and J dropped 2 bases, with 21 bases sitting between them. The CDR3 covers 16 residues. CDR1 is SGDLS and CDR2 is YYNGEE in the germline V gene. CDR3 residues: CASNIGPQGPTDTQYF. DNA of the CDR3: TGTGCCAGTAACATAGGCCCGCAGGGGCCCACAGATACGCAGTATTTT.